This is a list of T cell receptor beta chains from one sample in a study of graft-versus-host responses after intestinal transplantation. Clones were read by immunoSEQ multiplex PCR, and TCRdb kept only the in-frame ones, dropping some. The sample yields roughly 4,700 clones, 25% to 30% seen once. The sample here was alloreactive CD8+ T cells from a mixed lymphocyte reaction culture, taken before transplantation. The receptors originated from a human patient who was an organ donor for intestinal transplantation. CDR3s include the opening cysteine and the closing phenylalanine or tryptophan. D genes are given only for firm matches. The size of a clone is reported for some rows only, either as once, few or many, or as a class for expanded clones.

clone size	D gene	V gene	J gene	CDR3 DNA	CDR3 protein
medium-sized	TRBD2	TRBV7-3	TRBJ2-3	TGTGCCAGCAGCCCGACGGGGGGGCGGGATACGCAGTATTTT	CASSPTGGRDTQYF
.	TRBD2	TRBV29-1	TRBJ2-6	TGCAGCGTTGAGGGGCGGGGGGCTGGGGCCAACGTCCTGACTTTC	CSVEGRGAGANVLTF
hyperexpanded	.	TRBV5-4	TRBJ1-1	TGTGCCAGCAGCTCCACTCCAAAAGACACTGAAGCTTTCTTT	CASSSTPKDTEAFF
few	TRBD2	TRBV27	TRBJ2-5	TGTGCCAGCAGTTTATCGCAGGGAGGGTTAGAGACCCAGTACTTC	CASSLSQGGLETQYF
.	.	TRBV6-5	TRBJ1-2	TGTGCCAGCAGTTACGGGCTCGGCGCGGGCTATGGCTACACCTTC	CASSYGLGAGYGYTF
.	.	TRBV4-3	TRBJ2-2	TGCGCCAGCAGCTTTCGCCGAGGGCCGATCGGGGAGCTGTTTTTT	CASSFRRGPIGELFF
few	TRBD2	TRBV2	TRBJ2-1	TGTGCCAGCAGGGAGTTGACTAGCGGGGCTAATGAGCAGTTCTTC	CASRELTSGANEQFF
.	.	TRBV13	TRBJ1-1	TGTGCCAGCAGCTTAGGGAGCACTGAAGCTTTCTTT	CASSLGSTEAFF
.	TRBD1	TRBV19	TRBJ2-3	TGTGCCAGTAGTAAACAGGGGGCCGATACGCAGTATTTT	CASSKQGADTQYF
medium-sized	TRBD2	TRBV18	TRBJ2-1	TGTGCCAGCTCAACAACTAGCGGGGGTGGCAATGAGCAGTTCTTC	CASSTTSGGGNEQFF
.	.	TRBV9	TRBJ1-2	TGTGCCAGCAGCGTCGGGGGGCACTATGGCTACACCTTC	CASSVGGHYGYTF
.	.	TRBV4-1	TRBJ2-5	TGCGCCAGCAGCCAAGATCGATCGATCAGGGGAGTATGGGAGACCCAGTACTTC	CASSQDRSIRGVWETQYF
medium-sized	.	TRBV12-2	TRBJ1-1	TGTGCAAGTCGCCCGCCAGGGGGGTGCGTCTGCCGGGGCACTGAAGCTTTCTTT	CASRPPGGCVCRGTEAFF
medium-sized	TRBD1	TRBV4-3	TRBJ1-1	TGCGCCAGCAGCCAAGACAGGGGGCTTAACACTGAAGCTTTCTTT	CASSQDRGLNTEAFF
medium-sized	TRBD2	TRBV11-2	TRBJ2-3	TGTGCCAGCAGCGCACCGGGACTAGCGGAAGATACGCAGTATTTT	CASSAPGLAEDTQYF
few	.	TRBV11-3	TRBJ2-2	TGTGCCAGCAGCTTCCACCGGGACTGGACCGGGGAGCTGTTTTTT	CASSFHRDWTGELFF
.	.	TRBV28	TRBJ1-4	TGTGCCACAAAGGGACATCTTGCAACTAATGAAAAACTGTTTTTT	CATKGHLATNEKLFF
.	TRBD1	TRBV5-7	TRBJ1-6	TGTGCCAGCAGCTCCCAGGGGGTCTGGTATAATTCACCCCTCCACTTT	CASSSQGVWYNSPLHF
.	TRBD1	TRBV4-1	TRBJ1-4	TGCGCCAGCAGCACTTGGACAGGGCCTGCCGCCGGACTTAATGAAAAACTGTTTTTT	CASSTWTGPAAGLNEKLFF
.	.	TRBV4-3	TRBJ2-5	TGCGCCAGCAGCCAAGGGTTACAGGGAAGTTCCGAGACCCAGTACTTC	CASSQGLQGSSETQYF
.	TRBD2	TRBV29-1	TRBJ2-5	TGCAGCGAGATCGGCGGGGGGGAGACCCAGTACTTC	CSEIGGGETQYF
.	TRBD1	TRBV28	TRBJ2-3	TGTGCCAGCAGTTTCCTCCGGACAGGGGGCTCCACTAGCACAGATACGCAGTATTTT	CASSFLRTGGSTSTDTQYF
few	TRBD2	TRBV7-2	TRBJ2-5	TGTGCCAGCAGCAGAGGTCTAGCGGTTACGTACCAAGAGACCCAGTACTTC	CASSRGLAVTYQETQYF
.	.	TRBV4-3	TRBJ1-1	TGCGCCAGCAGCCAAGAGGCTGGCGGGACTGAAGCTTTCTTT	CASSQEAGGTEAFF
few	.	TRBV21-1	TRBJ2-5	TGTGCCAGCACCCATAGACGGTCGACAGGGGGCACGGAGACCCAGTACTTC	CASTHRRSTGGTETQYF